This TCR beta chain was captured in a study of CD8 T cells in Susac syndrome. Notes on the study in general: The authors found approximately 15 Susac-specific public clones in total CD8+ repertoires and roughly five in CD8+ TEMRA repertoires.

There are 12 residues in the CDR3. Germline V CDR1 and CDR2: SGDLS, YYNGEE. The V segment lost 2 bases and the J segment 7 bases; nucleotides outside the gene matches: 1. All included Susac syndrome patients satisfied recently defined diagnostic criteria for definite or probable disease. Comment on this clonotype: The antigen is undetermined.

Random hexamers were used to reverse transcribe the RNA input (about 0.5 to 1 ug). TCRdb analysed the immunoSEQ multiplex PCR reads with MiXCR anew, one entry per CDR3 protein. The table records fewer than 140,000 distinct CDR3 sequences, approximately 94% of them present only once. The rearrangement links TRBV9 to TRBJ1-2; 8 bases agree with TRBD1. This receptor was obtained from a human donor with Susac syndrome. Input material: CD8+ T cells from PBMCs. The CDR3 region has the DNA TGTGCCAGCAGCGTTGACAGGGGTGGCTACACCTTC. It translates to CASSVDRGGYTF.